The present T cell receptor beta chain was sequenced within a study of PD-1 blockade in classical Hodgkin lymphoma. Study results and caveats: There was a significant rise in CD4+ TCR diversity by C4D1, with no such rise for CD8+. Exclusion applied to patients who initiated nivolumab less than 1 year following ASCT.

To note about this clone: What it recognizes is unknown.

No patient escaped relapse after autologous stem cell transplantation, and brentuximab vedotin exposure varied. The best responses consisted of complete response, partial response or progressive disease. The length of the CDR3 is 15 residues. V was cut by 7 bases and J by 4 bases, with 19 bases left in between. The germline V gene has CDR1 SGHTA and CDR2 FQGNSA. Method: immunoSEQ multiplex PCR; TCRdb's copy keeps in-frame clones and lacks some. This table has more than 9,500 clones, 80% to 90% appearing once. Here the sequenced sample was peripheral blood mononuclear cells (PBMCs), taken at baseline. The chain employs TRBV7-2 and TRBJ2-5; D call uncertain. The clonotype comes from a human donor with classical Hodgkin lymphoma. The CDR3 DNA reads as TGTGCCAGCACCGACAATTCGGGCGGACGAGAGACCCAGTACTTC. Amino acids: CASTDNSGGRETQYF.